This TCR beta chain was found in a study of blood T cell repertoires in COVID-19. The wider study: Acute-phase and convalescent COVID-19 samples originated in the United States, Italy and Spain.

Cohort 3 recovery required two negative PCRs, clearance, or symptom resolution. Original data processing: The authors estimated nucleated cell counts from reference gene primer amplification. Clones were read by immunoSEQ multiplex PCR, and TCRdb kept only the in-frame ones, dropping some. V and J calls and clone size are given by that table; D and trimming were obtained from the DNA. The sample lists some 300,000 clones; around 90% were seen once. The sample taken for sequencing was PBMCs or T cells enriched from blood (not recorded which). This TCR was recovered from a woman in her thirties or forties who had recovered from COVID-19.

CDR3 in amino acids: CAWSMGGAGTDTQYF. The CDR3 nucleotides are TGTGCCTGGAGCATGGGGGGGGCAGGCACAGATACGCAGTATTTT. The gene calls are TRBV30 and TRBJ2-3; possible D gene TRBD2, 7 bases. The length of the CDR3 is 15 residues. Germline CDR1 and CDR2: GTSNPN and SVGIG (reference sequence). Trimming removed 3 bases from V and 1 base from J, with 14 bases in between.